These T cell receptor beta chains were read from a single sample in a study of blood T cell repertoires in COVID-19. The repertoire was sequenced with immunoSEQ multiplex PCR; TCRdb's copy has only in-frame clones and lacks some. Here the sample spans around 420,000 clones, 70% to 90% being singletons. The sequencing sample was made of PBMCs or T cells enriched from blood (not recorded which). The source is a middle-aged woman with acute COVID-19. CDR3s include the opening cysteine and the closing phenylalanine or tryptophan. Fields, in order: clone size, D gene, J gene, V gene, CDR3 DNA, CDR3 protein. D genes are given only for firm matches. Clone size is given for some rows only: seen once, a few or many times, or a class if the clone is expanded.

size: -; D: -; J: TRBJ1-4; V: TRBV9; DNA: TGTGCCAGCAGCGTAGATCGGGGGGGTAATGAAAAACTGTTTTTT; CDR3: CASSVDRGGNEKLFF
size: -; D: -; J: TRBJ2-1; V: TRBV9; DNA: TGTGCCAGCAGCGTAGATACCTATGGTGAGCAGTTCTTC; CDR3: CASSVDTYGEQFF
size: -; D: TRBD2; J: TRBJ2-3; V: TRBV19; DNA: TGTGCCAGTAGTATACTTGCTAGCGGGGGGCTAGATACGCAGTATTTT; CDR3: CASSILASGGLDTQYF
size: -; D: TRBD1; J: TRBJ1-1; V: TRBV19; DNA: TGTGCCAGTAGCCCAAGGGGGACAGGGAAGAACACTGAAGCTTTCTTT; CDR3: CASSPRGTGKNTEAFF
size: -; D: -; J: TRBJ2-3; V: TRBV6-6; DNA: TGTGCCAGCGGTGGACAGCTCACAGATACGCAGTATTTT; CDR3: CASGGQLTDTQYF
size: -; D: -; J: TRBJ2-5; V: TRBV18; DNA: TGTGCCAGCTCACCACCCATCTGGGCAGGGGCCAACCAAGAGACCCAGTACTTC; CDR3: CASSPPIWAGANQETQYF
size: -; D: TRBD1; J: TRBJ1-6; V: TRBV7-6; DNA: TGTGCCAGCAGCTTGGGGACAGGTTCCACTTCTAATTCACCCCTCCACTTT; CDR3: CASSLGTGSTSNSPLHF
size: -; D: -; J: TRBJ1-2; V: TRBV12-3/TRBV12-4; DNA: TGTGCCAGCAGTTTGGGCGTTCTCTATGGCTACACCTTC; CDR3: CASSLGVLYGYTF
size: -; D: -; J: TRBJ2-5; V: TRBV15; DNA: TGTGCCACCAGCAGAGATGGCAGGGTGGTGGAGACCCAGTACTTC; CDR3: CATSRDGRVVETQYF
size: -; D: -; J: TRBJ1-2; V: TRBV24-1; DNA: TGTGCCACCCCGTCGAGGGATACCGTGAGTGGCTACACCTTC; CDR3: CATPSRDTVSGYTF
size: -; D: TRBD1; J: TRBJ1-2; V: TRBV25-1; DNA: TGTGCCAGCAGTGCAACGGGACAGTTACACTATGGCTACACCTTC; CDR3: CASSATGQLHYGYTF
size: few; D: -; J: TRBJ1-2; V: TRBV19; DNA: TGTGCCAGTAGTATTGACAGGTCCTATGGCTACACCTTC; CDR3: CASSIDRSYGYTF
size: few; D: -; J: TRBJ1-2; V: TRBV14; DNA: TGTGCCAGCAGCCCGGACCTCCTGGACATCCTCAACTATGGCTACACCTTC; CDR3: CASSPDLLDILNYGYTF